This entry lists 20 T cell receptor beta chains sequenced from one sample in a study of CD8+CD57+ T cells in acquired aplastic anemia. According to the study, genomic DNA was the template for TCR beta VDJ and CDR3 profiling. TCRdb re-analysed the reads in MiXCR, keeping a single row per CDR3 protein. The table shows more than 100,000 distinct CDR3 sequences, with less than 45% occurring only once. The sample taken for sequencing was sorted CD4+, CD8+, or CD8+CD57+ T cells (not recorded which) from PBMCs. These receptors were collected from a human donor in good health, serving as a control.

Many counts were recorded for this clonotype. The CDR3 reads CASSDLPYLSTDTQYF. The CDR3 nucleotides read TGTGCCAGCAGTGACCTACCTTACCTGAGCACAGATACGCAGTATTTT. The chain joins TRBV2 to TRBJ2-3, with D uncertain. The V end lost 3 bases, the J end lost 0 bases, and 13 bases lay between the germline ends. Germline CDR1 is SNHLY and CDR2 is FYNNEI. This CDR3 has 16 amino acids.

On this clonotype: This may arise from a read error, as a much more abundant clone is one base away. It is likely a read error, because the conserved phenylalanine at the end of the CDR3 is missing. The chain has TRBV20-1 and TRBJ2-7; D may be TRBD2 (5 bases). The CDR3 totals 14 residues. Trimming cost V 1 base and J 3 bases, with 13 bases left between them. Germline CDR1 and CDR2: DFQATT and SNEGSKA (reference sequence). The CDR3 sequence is CSARARGLGYEQYS. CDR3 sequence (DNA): TGCAGTGCTAGAGCCCGCGGACTTGGCTACGAGCAGTACTCC.

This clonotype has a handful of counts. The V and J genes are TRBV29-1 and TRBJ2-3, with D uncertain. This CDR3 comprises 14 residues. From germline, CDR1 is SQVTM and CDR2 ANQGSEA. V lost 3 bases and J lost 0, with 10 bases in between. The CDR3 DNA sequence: TGCAGCGTTGACGGCGACCCTAGCACAGATACGCAGTATTTT. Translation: CSVDGDPSTDTQYF.

The chain's CDR3 is CASSEFGGTGNTIYF. DNA for the CDR3: TGTGCCAGCAGTGAATTTGGGGGCACTGGAAACACCATATATTTT. This chain connects TRBV25-1 to TRBJ1-3; the D gene is possibly TRBD1 (6 bases). CDR1 and CDR2 (germline): MGHDK, SYGVNS. Trimming stripped 1 base from V and 2 bases from J, with 9 bases between. This CDR3 region has 15 residues.

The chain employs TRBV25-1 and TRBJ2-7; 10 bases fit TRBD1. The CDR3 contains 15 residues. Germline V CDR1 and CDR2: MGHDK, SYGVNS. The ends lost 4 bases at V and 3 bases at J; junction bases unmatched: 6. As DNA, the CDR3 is TGTGCCAGCAGTGGGCATCGGGACAGGGGCTACGAGCAGTACTTC. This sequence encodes CASSGHRDRGYEQYF.

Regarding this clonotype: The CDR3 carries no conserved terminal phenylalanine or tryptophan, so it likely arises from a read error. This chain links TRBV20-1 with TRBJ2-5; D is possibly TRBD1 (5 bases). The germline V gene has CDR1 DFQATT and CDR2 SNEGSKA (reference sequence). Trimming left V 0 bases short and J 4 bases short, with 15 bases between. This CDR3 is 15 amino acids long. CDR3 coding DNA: TGCAGTGCTAGAGATTATAGGGGCAGCCGAGAGACCCAGTACTCC. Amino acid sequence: CSARDYRGSRETQYS.

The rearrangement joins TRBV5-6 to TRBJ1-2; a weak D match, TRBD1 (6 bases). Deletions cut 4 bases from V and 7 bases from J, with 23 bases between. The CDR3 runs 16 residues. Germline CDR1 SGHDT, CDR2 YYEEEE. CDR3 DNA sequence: TGTGCCAGCAGCACAACCACGCTAGACGGACAGATTGGCTACACCTTC. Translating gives CASSTTTLDGQIGYTF.

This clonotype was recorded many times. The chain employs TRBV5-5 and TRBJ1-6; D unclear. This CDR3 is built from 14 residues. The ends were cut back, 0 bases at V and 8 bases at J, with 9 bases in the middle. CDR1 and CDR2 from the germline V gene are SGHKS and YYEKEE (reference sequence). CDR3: CASSLVPGYSPLHF. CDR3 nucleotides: TGTGCCAGCAGCTTGGTCCCTGGATATTCACCCCTCCACTTT.

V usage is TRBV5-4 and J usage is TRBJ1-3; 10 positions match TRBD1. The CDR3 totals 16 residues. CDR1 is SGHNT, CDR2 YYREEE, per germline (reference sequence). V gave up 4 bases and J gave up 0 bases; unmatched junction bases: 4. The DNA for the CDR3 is TGTGCCAGCAGCATCTGGGACAGGGGCTCTGGAAACACCATATATTTT. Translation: CASSIWDRGSGNTIYF.

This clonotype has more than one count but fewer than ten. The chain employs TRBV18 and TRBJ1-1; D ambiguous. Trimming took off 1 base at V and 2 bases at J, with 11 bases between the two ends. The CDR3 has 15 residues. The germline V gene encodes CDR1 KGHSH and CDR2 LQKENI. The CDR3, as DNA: TGTGCCAGCTCACCACGGGCGGGTTCCAACACTGAAGCTTTCTTT. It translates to CASSPRAGSNTEAFF.

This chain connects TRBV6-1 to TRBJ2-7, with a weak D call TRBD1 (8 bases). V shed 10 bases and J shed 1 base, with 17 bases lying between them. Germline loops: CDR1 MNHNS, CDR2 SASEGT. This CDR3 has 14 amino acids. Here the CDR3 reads CAIRGRGGSYEQYF. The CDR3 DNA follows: TGTGCCATCAGGGGGCGGGGAGGGTCCTACGAGCAGTACTTC.

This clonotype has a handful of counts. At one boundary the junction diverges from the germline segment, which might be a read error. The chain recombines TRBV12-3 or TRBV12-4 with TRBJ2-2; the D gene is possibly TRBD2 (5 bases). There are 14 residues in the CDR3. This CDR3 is CASRLAGNSGELFF. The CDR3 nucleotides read TGTGCCAGCAGATTGGCCGGGAACTCCGGGGAGCTGTTTTTT.

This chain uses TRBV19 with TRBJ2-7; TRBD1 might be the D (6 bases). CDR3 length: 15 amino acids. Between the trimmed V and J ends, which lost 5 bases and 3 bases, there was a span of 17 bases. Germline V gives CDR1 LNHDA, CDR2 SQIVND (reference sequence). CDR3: CASSLDRSGFYEQYF. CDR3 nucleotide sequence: TGTGCCAGTAGTCTCGACAGGTCGGGGTTCTACGAGCAGTACTTC.

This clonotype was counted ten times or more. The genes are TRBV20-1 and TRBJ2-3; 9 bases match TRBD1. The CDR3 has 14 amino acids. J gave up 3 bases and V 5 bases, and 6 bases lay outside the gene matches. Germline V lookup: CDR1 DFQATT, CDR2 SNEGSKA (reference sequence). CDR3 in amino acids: CSAETGGRTDTQYF. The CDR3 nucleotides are TGCAGTGCTGAGACAGGGGGAAGGACAGATACGCAGTATTTT.

This CDR3 reads CASSRTEYNSPLHF. The CDR3 DNA is TGTGCCAGCAGCCGGACGGAATATAATTCACCCCTCCACTTT. The chain recombines TRBV2 with TRBJ1-6; D remains ambiguous. Trimming took off 6 bases at V and 4 bases at J, with 10 bases between the two ends. The CDR3 is 14 amino acids. Germline lookup yields CDR1 SNHLY and CDR2 FYNNEI. Based on the CDR3 plus reference TRBV2 and TRBJ1-6, the full variable domain is EPEVTQTPSHQVTQMGQEVILRCVPISNHLYFYWYRQILGQKVEFLVSFYNNEISEKSEIFDDQFSVERPDGSNFTLKIRSTKLEDSAMYFCASSRTEYNSPLHFGNGTRLTVT.

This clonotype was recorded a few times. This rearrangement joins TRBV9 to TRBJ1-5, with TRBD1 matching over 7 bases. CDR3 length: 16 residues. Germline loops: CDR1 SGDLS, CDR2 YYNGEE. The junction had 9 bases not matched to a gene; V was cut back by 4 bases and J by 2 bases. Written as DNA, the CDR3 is TGTGCCAGCAGCTCAGGGGGGGACAGCCGCAATCAGCCCCAGCATTTT. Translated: CASSSGGDSRNQPQHF.

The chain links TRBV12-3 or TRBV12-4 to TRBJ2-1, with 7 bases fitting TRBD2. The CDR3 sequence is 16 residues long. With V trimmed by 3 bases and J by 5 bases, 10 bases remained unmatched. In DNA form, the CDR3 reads TGTGCCAGCAGTTTGCGGGAGACATCCCCCAACAATGAGCAGTTCTTC. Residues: CASSLRETSPNNEQFF.

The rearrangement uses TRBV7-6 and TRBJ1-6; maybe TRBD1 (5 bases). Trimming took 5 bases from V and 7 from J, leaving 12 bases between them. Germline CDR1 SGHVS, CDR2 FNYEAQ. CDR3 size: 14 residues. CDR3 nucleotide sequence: TGTGCCAGCAGCCAGACAGTCCAAAATTCACCCCTCCACTTT. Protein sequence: CASSQTVQNSPLHF. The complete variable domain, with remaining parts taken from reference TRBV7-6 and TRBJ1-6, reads GAGVSQSPRYKVTKRGQDVALRCDPISGHVSLYWYRQALGQGPEFLTYFNYEAQQDKSGLPNDRFSAERPEGSISTLTIQRTEQRDSAMYRCASSQTVQNSPLHFGNGTRLTVT.

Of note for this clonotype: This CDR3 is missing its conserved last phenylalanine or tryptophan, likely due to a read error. The CDR3 bases are TGTGCCAGCAGCACCTTCGACAGACCAAACACTGAAGCTTTCCTT. This gives the protein CASSTFDRPNTEAFL. The chain is built from TRBV5-6 and TRBJ1-1, with D tentatively TRBD1 (5 bases). The germline V gene encodes CDR1 SGHDT and CDR2 YYEEEE. The CDR3 runs to 15 residues. V was trimmed by 4 bases and J by 2 bases, leaving 15 bases between them.

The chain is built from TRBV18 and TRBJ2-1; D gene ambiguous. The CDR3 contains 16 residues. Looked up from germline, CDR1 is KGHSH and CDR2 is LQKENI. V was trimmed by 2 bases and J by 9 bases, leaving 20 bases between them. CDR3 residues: CASSPFIPRDGGEQFF. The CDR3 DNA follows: TGTGCCAGCTCACCATTTATACCTAGGGATGGCGGTGAGCAGTTCTTC.